This TCR beta chain was recovered during a study of cytomegalovirus exposure and HLA in healthy donors. A note on this clone: Antigen unknown.

General study findings and limits: There were about 160 TCR beta chains listed as cytomegalovirus-associated. Later on, a genetic analysis was performed. It linked a missense variant in DCLRE1C with V- and J-gene trimming of TCR beta. In vitro testing confirmed three CMV-associated chains as specific for CMV antigens.

In the PCR, 60 Vbeta and 13 Jbeta primers were used. The repertoire was sequenced with immunoSEQ multiplex PCR; TCRdb's copy has only in-frame clones and lacks some. The profile shows 170,000 or so clones, over 80% of them singletons. Sequenced sample: PBMCs. This clonotype was obtained from a man in his fifties or sixties in good health and CMV-seronegative.

CDR3 bases: TGTGCCAGCAGCTCGACTAGCGGGGCCTACGAGCAGTACTTC. Protein: CASSSTSGAYEQYF. This chain links TRBV14 with TRBJ2-7; TRBD2 matches 11 bases. This CDR3 has 14 amino acids. Germline lookup yields CDR1 SGHDN and CDR2 FVKESK. The J segment lost 2 bases and the V segment lost 5 bases, leaving 2 bases of the junction unmatched.